This is a list of T cell receptor beta chains from one sample in a study of blood T cell repertoires in COVID-19. Repertoires were generated with immunoSEQ multiplex PCR, while TCRdb's copy carries only in-frame clones and drops some. The sample carries roughly 100,000 clones, 65% to 85% recorded once. Source material: peripheral blood. These receptors were obtained from a man between 70 and 80 years old with active or convalescent COVID-19. Each CDR3 is given with its conserved first and last residue. Fields, in order: V gene, J gene, clone size, D gene, CDR3 DNA, CDR3 protein. The D gene is left open where the match is weak. Only part of the rows carry a size: once, few, many, or a class if the clone is expanded.

v_gene: TRBV19
j_gene: TRBJ1-1
abundance: NA
d_gene: NA
CDR3nt: TGTGCCAGTGGTAGCACAGGAGCAAACACTGAAGCTTTCTTT
CDR3aa: CASGSTGANTEAFF

v_gene: TRBV5-1
j_gene: TRBJ2-3
abundance: once
d_gene: TRBD2
CDR3nt: TGCGCCAGCAGAACGGGGGGGAACACAGATACGCAGTATTTT
CDR3aa: CASRTGGNTDTQYF

v_gene: TRBV5-6
j_gene: TRBJ2-1
abundance: few
d_gene: NA
CDR3nt: TGTGCCAGCAGCCAGAAGAGAAGCGGCTTCTCCTACAATGAGCAGTTCTTC
CDR3aa: CASSQKRSGFSYNEQFF

v_gene: TRBV7-9
j_gene: TRBJ2-3
abundance: once
d_gene: TRBD2
CDR3nt: TGTGCCAGCAGCCCAACCGGAGCGGGGGGGCCACAAGATACGCAGTATTTT
CDR3aa: CASSPTGAGGPQDTQYF

v_gene: TRBV28
j_gene: TRBJ2-7
abundance: NA
d_gene: TRBD2
CDR3nt: TGTGCCTCGGGGGGAAGGTCCTACGAGCAGTACTTC
CDR3aa: CASGGRSYEQYF

v_gene: TRBV30
j_gene: TRBJ1-6
abundance: NA
d_gene: NA
CDR3nt: TGTGCCTGGACGGTGTTTGGGAGTAAGAATTCACCCCTCCACTTT
CDR3aa: CAWTVFGSKNSPLHF

v_gene: TRBV6-5
j_gene: TRBJ2-2
abundance: NA
d_gene: NA
CDR3nt: TGTGCCAGCGCCTGGGGGCAGAACACCGGGGAGCTGTTTTTT
CDR3aa: CASAWGQNTGELFF

v_gene: TRBV7-9
j_gene: TRBJ2-1
abundance: once
d_gene: NA
CDR3nt: TGTGCCAGCAGCTTAGGAGGCCCCTCCTACAATGAGCAGTTCTTC
CDR3aa: CASSLGGPSYNEQFF

v_gene: TRBV28
j_gene: TRBJ1-1
abundance: NA
d_gene: TRBD1
CDR3nt: TGTGCCAGCAGTACGGGACAGGGTGTCACTGAAGCTTTCTTT
CDR3aa: CASSTGQGVTEAFF

v_gene: TRBV27
j_gene: TRBJ2-7
abundance: NA
d_gene: TRBD1
CDR3nt: TGTGCCAGCAGTCCAGGGGGTCTCTCCTACGAGCAGTACTTC
CDR3aa: CASSPGGLSYEQYF

v_gene: TRBV5-1
j_gene: TRBJ2-3
abundance: NA
d_gene: TRBD2
CDR3nt: TGCGCCAGCAGCTCTGGGGCTAGCGGGGGGGCAGATACGCAGTATTTT
CDR3aa: CASSSGASGGADTQYF

v_gene: TRBV5-6
j_gene: TRBJ2-5
abundance: NA
d_gene: TRBD1
CDR3nt: TGTGCCAGCACCTCACTCACACTTACCGGGACAGAAGAAGAGACCCAGTACTTC
CDR3aa: CASTSLTLTGTEEETQYF

v_gene: TRBV6-5
j_gene: TRBJ1-2
abundance: few
d_gene: NA
CDR3nt: TGTGCCAGCAGTTACATAGAGGGTGGATCCTATGGCTACACCTTC
CDR3aa: CASSYIEGGSYGYTF

v_gene: TRBV5-1
j_gene: TRBJ1-3
abundance: once
d_gene: TRBD1
CDR3nt: TGCGCCAGCAGCCCGAACGGACAGGCTGGAAACACCATATATTTT
CDR3aa: CASSPNGQAGNTIYF

v_gene: TRBV14
j_gene: TRBJ1-4
abundance: NA
d_gene: NA
CDR3nt: TGTGCCAGCAGCCAGTACATGGACAATAATGAAAAACTGTTTTTT
CDR3aa: CASSQYMDNNEKLFF

v_gene: TRBV11-2
j_gene: TRBJ2-5
abundance: NA
d_gene: TRBD2
CDR3nt: TGTGCCAGCAGCTATGGGGGGGGACGCCAAGAGACCCAGTACTTC
CDR3aa: CASSYGGGRQETQYF

v_gene: TRBV9
j_gene: TRBJ2-6
abundance: once
d_gene: NA
CDR3nt: TGTGCCAGCAGCCCCAACTCTGGGGCCAACGTCCTGACTTTC
CDR3aa: CASSPNSGANVLTF

v_gene: TRBV21-1
j_gene: TRBJ1-6
abundance: NA
d_gene: NA
CDR3nt: TGTGCCAGCAAGAGGGGAGGGACAGGGTTCTCCTATAATTCACCCCTCCACTTT
CDR3aa: CASKRGGTGFSYNSPLHF

v_gene: TRBV25-1
j_gene: TRBJ2-2
abundance: NA
d_gene: TRBD1
CDR3nt: TGTGCCAGCAGTGCCCTGGGACAGGGGACGTCCGGGGAGCTGTTTTTT
CDR3aa: CASSALGQGTSGELFF

v_gene: TRBV24-1
j_gene: TRBJ1-2
abundance: NA
d_gene: TRBD1
CDR3nt: TGTGCCACCAGTGATATGGGACAGGGGGCTGGGGGCTACACCTTC
CDR3aa: CATSDMGQGAGGYTF

v_gene: TRBV6-2/TRBV6-3
j_gene: TRBJ1-2
abundance: NA
d_gene: TRBD1
CDR3nt: TGTGCCAGCAGTTATCCCGGGACAGCCTATGGCTACACCTTC
CDR3aa: CASSYPGTAYGYTF

v_gene: TRBV5-4
j_gene: TRBJ1-6
abundance: once
d_gene: TRBD1
CDR3nt: TGTGCCAGCAGCGCCCGACTGGGACAGGGCGATTCACCCCTCCACTTT
CDR3aa: CASSARLGQGDSPLHF

v_gene: TRBV9
j_gene: TRBJ1-6
abundance: NA
d_gene: NA
CDR3nt: TGTGCCAGCTCCCGACACCATACACAGACTAATTCACCCCTCCACTTT
CDR3aa: CASSRHHTQTNSPLHF

v_gene: TRBV14
j_gene: TRBJ2-5
abundance: NA
d_gene: NA
CDR3nt: TGTGCCAGCAGCCAGTTTCGGGGGTCGTACCAAGAGACCCAGTACTTC
CDR3aa: CASSQFRGSYQETQYF

v_gene: TRBV3-1/TRBV3-2
j_gene: TRBJ1-6
abundance: NA
d_gene: NA
CDR3nt: TGTGCCAGCAGCCAATCCTCAGGCTCCTATAATTCACCCCTCCACTTT
CDR3aa: CASSQSSGSYNSPLHF

v_gene: TRBV20-1
j_gene: TRBJ1-2
abundance: NA
d_gene: NA
CDR3nt: TGCAGTGCTAGTTCGCCGGACAGCATCCAAAACTATGGCTACACCTTC
CDR3aa: CSASSPDSIQNYGYTF

v_gene: TRBV28
j_gene: TRBJ1-4
abundance: NA
d_gene: NA
CDR3nt: TGTGCCAGCAGCCCCGACAGTTATGAAAAACTGTTTTTT
CDR3aa: CASSPDSYEKLFF

v_gene: TRBV5-1
j_gene: TRBJ2-7
abundance: NA
d_gene: NA
CDR3nt: TGCGCCAGCAGCTTTCAGCCGGGTAATACCTACGAGCAGTACTTC
CDR3aa: CASSFQPGNTYEQYF

v_gene: TRBV5-1
j_gene: TRBJ1-2
abundance: NA
d_gene: NA
CDR3nt: TGCGCCAGCAGCTTGGAGGGGGCTAACTATGGCTACACCTTC
CDR3aa: CASSLEGANYGYTF

v_gene: TRBV6-2/TRBV6-3
j_gene: TRBJ1-6
abundance: NA
d_gene: TRBD1
CDR3nt: TGTGCCAGCAGTTACAGTGAGGGGGCGGTGGCACCCCTCCACTTT
CDR3aa: CASSYSEGAVAPLHF

v_gene: TRBV30
j_gene: TRBJ1-1
abundance: NA
d_gene: NA
CDR3nt: TGTGCCTGGATGGGGGAGGGGGGAGCTTTCTTT
CDR3aa: CAWMGEGGAFF

v_gene: TRBV28
j_gene: TRBJ2-1
abundance: once
d_gene: NA
CDR3nt: TGTGCCAGCAGTCTATTCGGACAGCCCTCCTACAATGAGCAGTTCTTC
CDR3aa: CASSLFGQPSYNEQFF

v_gene: TRBV5-1
j_gene: TRBJ2-7
abundance: NA
d_gene: NA
CDR3nt: TGCGCCAGCAGCGCCCAGCACGGACAGTCTCTACCCTACGAGCAGTACTTC
CDR3aa: CASSAQHGQSLPYEQYF

v_gene: TRBV25-1
j_gene: TRBJ2-1
abundance: NA
d_gene: NA
CDR3nt: TGTGCCAGCAGTGAAAGGTCGTCTCAGGGCTCCTACAATGAGCAGTTCTTC
CDR3aa: CASSERSSQGSYNEQFF

v_gene: TRBV2
j_gene: TRBJ1-1
abundance: NA
d_gene: TRBD1
CDR3nt: TGTGCCAGCAGTGTCCTCCCGGGACAGGGCGAGGCTTTCTTT
CDR3aa: CASSVLPGQGEAFF

v_gene: TRBV18
j_gene: TRBJ1-2
abundance: once
d_gene: NA
CDR3nt: TGTGCCAGCTCACCAGGGTCAGCGGACGGCTACACCTTC
CDR3aa: CASSPGSADGYTF

v_gene: TRBV5-1
j_gene: TRBJ2-3
abundance: NA
d_gene: NA
CDR3nt: TGCGCCAGCAGCTTGGGCCGGGGGAGAGCCACAGATACGCAGTATTTT
CDR3aa: CASSLGRGRATDTQYF

v_gene: TRBV27
j_gene: TRBJ1-1
abundance: few
d_gene: NA
CDR3nt: TGTGCCAGCAGGGGGTGGGGAGGTGGTGAAGCTTTCTTT
CDR3aa: CASRGWGGGEAFF

v_gene: TRBV3-1/TRBV3-2
j_gene: TRBJ1-6
abundance: NA
d_gene: TRBD1
CDR3nt: TGTGCCAGCAGCCAAGAGGACAGGGGACCCCTCCACTTT
CDR3aa: CASSQEDRGPLHF

v_gene: TRBV30
j_gene: TRBJ1-4
abundance: NA
d_gene: NA
CDR3nt: TGTGCCTGGGGGAGGACTAATGAAAAACTGTTTTTT
CDR3aa: CAWGRTNEKLFF

v_gene: TRBV24-1
j_gene: TRBJ2-1
abundance: NA
d_gene: NA
CDR3nt: TGTGCCACCAGTGATGCAGGGTTGGCCTACAATGAGCAGTTCTTC
CDR3aa: CATSDAGLAYNEQFF

v_gene: TRBV2
j_gene: TRBJ1-2
abundance: few
d_gene: TRBD1
CDR3nt: TGTGCCAGCAGCGGACAGGGGAGTGGTGGCTACACCTTC
CDR3aa: CASSGQGSGGYTF

v_gene: TRBV30
j_gene: TRBJ2-1
abundance: NA
d_gene: TRBD2
CDR3nt: TGTGCCTGGAGTGTGCGGAGCGGGGGGGCTAATGAGCAGTTCTTC
CDR3aa: CAWSVRSGGANEQFF

v_gene: TRBV5-1
j_gene: TRBJ2-2
abundance: NA
d_gene: NA
CDR3nt: TGCGCCAGCAAATCGGCAGGGACGAACACCGGGGAGCTGTTTTTT
CDR3aa: CASKSAGTNTGELFF

v_gene: TRBV4-3
j_gene: TRBJ2-3
abundance: NA
d_gene: TRBD2
CDR3nt: TGCGCCAGCAGCCAAGTGGCTAGCGGGCGCACAGATACGCAGTATTTT
CDR3aa: CASSQVASGRTDTQYF

v_gene: TRBV24-1
j_gene: TRBJ1-2
abundance: NA
d_gene: NA
CDR3nt: TGTGCCACCAGGGGGGACACCCCCCATGGCTACACCTTC
CDR3aa: CATRGDTPHGYTF

v_gene: TRBV18
j_gene: TRBJ2-3
abundance: NA
d_gene: TRBD1
CDR3nt: TGTGCCAGCTCACCCGGGACAGGGGCGTTATATACGCAGTATTTT
CDR3aa: CASSPGTGALYTQYF

v_gene: TRBV30
j_gene: TRBJ1-5
abundance: NA
d_gene: NA
CDR3nt: TGTGCCTGGGCTAGACGAGGTTCTAGCAATCAGCCCCAGCATTTT
CDR3aa: CAWARRGSSNQPQHF

v_gene: TRBV12-3/TRBV12-4
j_gene: TRBJ1-4
abundance: once
d_gene: NA
CDR3nt: TGTGCCAGCAGGACAGGCTCAGAAAAACTGTTTTTT
CDR3aa: CASRTGSEKLFF

v_gene: TRBV9
j_gene: TRBJ2-5
abundance: NA
d_gene: NA
CDR3nt: TGTGCCAGCAGCGCGGGGTCCCAAGAGACCCAGTACTTC
CDR3aa: CASSAGSQETQYF

v_gene: TRBV7-2
j_gene: TRBJ2-5
abundance: NA
d_gene: TRBD1
CDR3nt: TGTGCCAGCAGCTTAAGGACAGGAGATCCCGAGGGCCAGTACTTC
CDR3aa: CASSLRTGDPEGQYF

v_gene: TRBV28
j_gene: TRBJ1-4
abundance: NA
d_gene: NA
CDR3nt: TGTGCCAGCAGTCCGGGGGGCAGGGTTAATGAAAAACTGTTTTTT
CDR3aa: CASSPGGRVNEKLFF

v_gene: TRBV28
j_gene: TRBJ1-1
abundance: NA
d_gene: TRBD1
CDR3nt: TGTGCCAGCAAACCGGGACAGCCAAACACTGAAGCTTTCTTT
CDR3aa: CASKPGQPNTEAFF

v_gene: TRBV28
j_gene: TRBJ2-4
abundance: NA
d_gene: NA
CDR3nt: TGTGCCACCACGGACAGGGAAGGCGGGGGAAACATTCAGTACTTC
CDR3aa: CATTDREGGGNIQYF

v_gene: TRBV5-1
j_gene: TRBJ2-1
abundance: NA
d_gene: NA
CDR3nt: TGCGCCAGCAGCTTGGCCGGGGATAGCTCCTACAATGAGCAGTTCTTC
CDR3aa: CASSLAGDSSYNEQFF

v_gene: TRBV7-8
j_gene: TRBJ1-1
abundance: NA
d_gene: NA
CDR3nt: TGTGCCAGCAGCTCGGAGGGTAATCTCATGAACACTGAAGCTTTCTTT
CDR3aa: CASSSEGNLMNTEAFF

v_gene: TRBV30
j_gene: TRBJ2-2
abundance: NA
d_gene: NA
CDR3nt: TGTGCCTGGAGTCGTCGGGGGGCCGGCACCGGGGAGCTGTTTTTT
CDR3aa: CAWSRRGAGTGELFF